The rows below give T cell receptor beta chains drawn from one sample of a study of blood T cell repertoires in COVID-19. Profiled with immunoSEQ multiplex PCR; TCRdb holds only in-frame clones, not every one. The table lists 200,000 to 300,000 clones, 85% to 90% of them singletons. The sequenced sample was peripheral blood. These receptors came from a woman between 40 and 55 years old who had recovered from COVID-19. Both conserved end residues are part of each CDR3. The order of the fields is J gene, V gene, CDR3 length, CDR3 protein.

TRBJ2-3 TRBV27 19 CASSFPGLAGGPVTDTQYF
TRBJ1-1 TRBV27 15 CASSFSSGSNTEAFF
TRBJ2-7 TRBV19 15 CASSLGTGDYYEQYF
TRBJ2-5 TRBV7-9 12 CASSLDRGTQYF
TRBJ2-7 TRBV11-2 14 CASSLGGQHYEQYF
TRBJ1-1 TRBV6-5 14 CASSYSRDRVLAFF
TRBJ1-3 TRBV5-1 16 CASSLQRQGTGNTIYF
TRBJ2-7 TRBV18 18 CASSQGLPRPSGGGEQYF
TRBJ1-1 TRBV6-1 12 CASSEYWGGAFF
TRBJ2-1 TRBV18 15 CASSPLSGSYNEQFF
TRBJ1-1 TRBV2 14 CASSGTGPWAEAFF
TRBJ1-2 TRBV6-5 15 CASSRDRGVSYGYTF
TRBJ1-1 TRBV27 16 CASSLRPQVQGTEAFF
TRBJ2-2 TRBV13 15 CASSPPSGGSGELFF
TRBJ2-1 TRBV15 15 CATRAGGGSYNEQFF
TRBJ2-1 TRBV15 18 CATSREVAGGSSYNEQFF
TRBJ1-2 TRBV9 14 CASSVGPGNYGYTF
TRBJ1-1 TRBV4-1 15 CASSQGDRAATEAFF
TRBJ1-1 TRBV6-5 13 CASSYRGRTEAFF
TRBJ1-2 TRBV7-9 14 CASSLKGGPYGYTF
TRBJ2-1 TRBV9 13 CASSVRRNNEQFF
TRBJ2-1 TRBV3-1/TRBV3-2 18 CASSQVLGAGHSYNEQFF
TRBJ1-2 TRBV6-1 13 CASSEAIDYGYTF
TRBJ1-2 TRBV3-1/TRBV3-2 14 CASSHDQDRGLYTF
TRBJ2-1 TRBV7-9 15 CASSYRDRGTNEQFF
TRBJ1-2 TRBV3-1/TRBV3-2 11 CASSQQGGYTF
TRBJ1-5 TRBV19 17 CASSTNHRDYSNQPQHF
TRBJ1-2 TRBV5-4 13 CASSKPGTFSYTF
TRBJ1-6 TRBV19 14 CASRYGTGRSPLHF
TRBJ2-1 TRBV19 14 CASTDDSLINEQFF
TRBJ1-3 TRBV12-3/TRBV12-4 13 CASSRYSGNTIYF
TRBJ2-2 TRBV19 14 CASGVRGEVGELFF
TRBJ1-1 TRBV19 13 CASSYIRETEAFF
TRBJ2-5 TRBV4-2 15 CASSLVTGVQETQYF
TRBJ1-2 TRBV6-1 14 CASSEPLGGYGYTF
TRBJ2-6 TRBV7-2 16 CASSPASGSGANVLTF
TRBJ2-5 TRBV9 13 CASSPPYQETQYF
TRBJ2-3 TRBV24-1 15 CATSDVDGGTDTQYF
TRBJ1-2 TRBV6-1 16 CASSEGGVGGVYGYTF
TRBJ1-1 TRBV2 14 CASSEGTGGTEAFF
TRBJ1-2 TRBV10-3 12 CAIGNRGPGYTF
TRBJ2-7 TRBV18 13 CASSPGGTYEQYF
TRBJ1-1 TRBV20-1 11 CSAAKNTEAFF
TRBJ2-2 TRBV11-2 13 CASSFDITGELFF